This T cell receptor beta chain emerged from a study of blood T cell repertoires in COVID-19. Study in general: The samples span acute and convalescent COVID-19 from the United States, Italy and Spain. Sources were T cells, B-cell-depleted T cells, or PBMCs; the material itself was cDNA or gDNA.

Authors' processing steps: Quantification of nucleated cells was approximated via reference gene primer amplification. Assay used: immunoSEQ multiplex PCR; TCRdb lists only in-frame clones, some missing. The DNA gave D and trimming, while V, J and clone size come from that table. The table has around 260,000 clones, over 80% seen once. The CDR3 is 14 amino acids. Germline V gene data show CDR1 as LNHNV and CDR2 as YYDKDF (reference sequence). Deletions cut 0 bases from V and 6 bases from J, with 11 bases between. The sequence came from a woman aged 70 to 79 with COVID-19, enrolled during active disease. The specimen sequenced was peripheral blood. This rearrangement joins TRBV15 to TRBJ1-1; perhaps TRBD1 as D (6 bases). The CDR3 loop is CATSRDGRGPEAFF. CDR3 DNA: TGTGCCACCAGCAGAGATGGCAGGGGCCCTGAAGCTTTCTTT.